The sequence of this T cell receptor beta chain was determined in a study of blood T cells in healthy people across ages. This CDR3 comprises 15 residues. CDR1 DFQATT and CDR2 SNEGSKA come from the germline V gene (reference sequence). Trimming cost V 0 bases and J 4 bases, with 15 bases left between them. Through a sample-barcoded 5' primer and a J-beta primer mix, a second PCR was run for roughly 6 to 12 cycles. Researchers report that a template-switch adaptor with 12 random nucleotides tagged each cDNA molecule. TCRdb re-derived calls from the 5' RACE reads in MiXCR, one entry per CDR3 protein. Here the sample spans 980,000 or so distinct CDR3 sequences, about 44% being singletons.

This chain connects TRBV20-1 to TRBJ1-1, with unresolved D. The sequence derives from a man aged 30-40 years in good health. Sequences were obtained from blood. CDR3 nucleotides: TGCAGTGCTAGAGATATGGGAGCACCGGGCACTGAAGCTTTCTTT. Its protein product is CSARDMGAPGTEAFF.